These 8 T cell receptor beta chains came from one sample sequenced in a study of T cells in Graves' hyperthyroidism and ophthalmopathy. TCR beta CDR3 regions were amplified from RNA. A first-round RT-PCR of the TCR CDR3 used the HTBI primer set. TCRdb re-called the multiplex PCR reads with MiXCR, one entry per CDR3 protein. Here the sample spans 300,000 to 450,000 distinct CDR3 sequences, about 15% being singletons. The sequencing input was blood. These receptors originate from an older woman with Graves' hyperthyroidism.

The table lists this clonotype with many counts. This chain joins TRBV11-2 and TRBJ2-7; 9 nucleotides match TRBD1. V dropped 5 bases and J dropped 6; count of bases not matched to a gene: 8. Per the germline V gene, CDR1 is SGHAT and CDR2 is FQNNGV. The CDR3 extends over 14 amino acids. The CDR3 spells CASSPHTGGGEQYF. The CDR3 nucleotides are TGTGCCAGCAGCCCACATACAGGGGGCGGCGAGCAGTACTTC. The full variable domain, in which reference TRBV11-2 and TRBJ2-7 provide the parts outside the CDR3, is EAGVAQSPRYKIIEKRQSVAFWCNPISGHATLYWYQQILGQGPKLLIQFQNNGVVDDSQLPKDRFSAERLKGVDSTLKIQPAKLEDSAVYLCASSPHTGGGEQYFGPGTRLTVT.

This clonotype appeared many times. For the CDR3, the DNA is TGTGCCACCAGAGACAACCGTTATGGCTACACCTTC. Its protein is CATRDNRYGYTF. The rearrangement joins TRBV24-1 to TRBJ1-2; no definite D call. Trimming took off 7 bases at V and 5 bases at J, with 10 bases between the two ends. The CDR3 consists of 12 residues. The germline CDR1 and CDR2 sequences are KGHDR and SFDVKD.

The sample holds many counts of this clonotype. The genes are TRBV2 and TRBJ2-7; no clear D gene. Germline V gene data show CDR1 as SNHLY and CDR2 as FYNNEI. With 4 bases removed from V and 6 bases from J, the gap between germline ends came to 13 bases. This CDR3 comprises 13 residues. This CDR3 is CASSAANSGEQYF. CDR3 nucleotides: TGTGCCAGCAGTGCGGCCAACTCCGGCGAGCAGTACTTC.

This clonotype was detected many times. The CDR3 DNA follows: TGTGCCAGCCTGGGGACAGGGAGCACAGATACGCAGTATTTT. It specifies CASLGTGSTDTQYF. This chain uses TRBV2 with TRBJ2-3; 9 bases are shared with TRBD1. This CDR3 has 14 residues. CDR1 and CDR2 (germline): SNHLY, FYNNEI. V trimming: 8 bases; J trimming: 0 bases; junction bases outside the gene matches: 3.

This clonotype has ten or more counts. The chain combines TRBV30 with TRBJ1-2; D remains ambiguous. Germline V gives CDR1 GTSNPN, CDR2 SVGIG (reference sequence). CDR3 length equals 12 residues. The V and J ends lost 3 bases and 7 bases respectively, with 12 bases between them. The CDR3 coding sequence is TGTGCCTGGAGAGCTGACACGCGTGGCTACACCTTC. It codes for CAWRADTRGYTF.

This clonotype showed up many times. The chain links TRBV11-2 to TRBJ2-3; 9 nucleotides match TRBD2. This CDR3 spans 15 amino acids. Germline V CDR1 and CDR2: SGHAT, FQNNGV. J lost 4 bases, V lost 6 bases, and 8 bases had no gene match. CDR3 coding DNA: TGTGCCAGCAGAACCGGGACTAGCCGCGCAGATACGCAGTATTTT. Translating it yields CASRTGTSRADTQYF.

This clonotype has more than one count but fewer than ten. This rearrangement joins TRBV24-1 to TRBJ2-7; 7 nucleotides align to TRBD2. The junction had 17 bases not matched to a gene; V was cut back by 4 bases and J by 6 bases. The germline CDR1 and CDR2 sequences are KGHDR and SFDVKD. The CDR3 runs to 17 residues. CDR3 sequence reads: CATSDERGEAPMGEQYF. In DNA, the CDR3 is TGTGCCACCAGTGACGAACGGGGGGAGGCACCTATGGGCGAGCAGTACTTC.

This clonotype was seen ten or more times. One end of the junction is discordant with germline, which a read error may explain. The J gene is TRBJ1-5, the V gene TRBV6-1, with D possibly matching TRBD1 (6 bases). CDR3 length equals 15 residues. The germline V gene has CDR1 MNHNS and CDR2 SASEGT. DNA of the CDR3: TGTGCCAGCACTGAAGTCGGGGGCGGCGGTCAGCCCCAGCATTTT. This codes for CASTEVGGGGQPQHF.